A single sample gave rise to the 24 T cell receptor beta chains below, sequenced in a study of monozygotic twins with cystic fibrosis. Clones were sequenced by immunoSEQ multiplex PCR, and TCRdb holds only the in-frame ones, with some missing. This sample yields 18,000 or so clones, of which under 95% are seen a single time; roughly 1.4% belongs to the top ten. Sequencing was performed on blood. All receptors derive from a girl aged 2 to 9 with cystic fibrosis.

The chain joins TRBV27 to TRBJ2-1, with D possibly matching TRBD2 (6 bases). Between the trimmed V and J ends, which lost 4 bases and 7 bases, there was a span of 20 bases. Germline V CDR1 and CDR2: MNHEY, SMNVEV (reference sequence). This CDR3 spans 16 amino acids. The CDR3 DNA sequence: TGTGCCAGCAGTTCCAGACTAGGCGGGTACCTAAATGAGCAGTTCTTC. The encoded protein is CASSSRLGGYLNEQFF.

This chain joins TRBV19 and TRBJ2-2; D may match TRBD1 or TRBD2 (5 bases each). This CDR3 spans 16 amino acids. The V end was cut by 3 bases, the J end by 5 bases, with 16 bases between. The germline CDR1 and CDR2 sequences are LNHDA and SQIVND (reference sequence). The CDR3 loop reads CASSINGAGRTGELFF. As DNA, the CDR3 is TGTGCCAGTAGTATTAACGGGGCAGGGAGAACCGGGGAGCTGTTTTTT.

Only one count was recorded for this clone. The chain links TRBV18 to TRBJ2-5; 7 bases are a match to TRBD1. CDR3 length: 16 amino acids. Germline lookup yields CDR1 KGHSH and CDR2 LQKENI. Trimming removed 3 bases from V and 2 bases from J; junction bases left unmatched: 9. The CDR3 region is CASSPQGVGRQETQYF. Written as DNA, the CDR3 is TGTGCCAGCTCACCGCAGGGGGTAGGTCGGCAAGAGACCCAGTACTTC.

The V and J genes are TRBV5-1 and TRBJ1-2; 10 bases fit TRBD1. This CDR3 contains 16 residues. V was pared by 4 bases and J by 4 bases, with 10 bases of the junction left unmatched. Germline CDR1 reads SGHRS; CDR2 reads YFSETQ. The CDR3 nucleotides are TGCGCCAGCAGCCCCTCGACAGGGGGCGAGATCTATGGCTACACCTTC. Amino acids: CASSPSTGGEIYGYTF.

The chain has TRBV2 and TRBJ1-2, with D perhaps matching TRBD1 (5 bases). The ends were cut back, 11 bases at V and 6 bases at J, with 10 bases in the middle. The CDR3 is 10 amino acids. Germline CDR1 is SNHLY and CDR2 is FYNNEI. The CDR3 reads CAAKGDGYTF. The CDR3 nucleotides read TGTGCCGCGAAAGGGGATGGCTACACCTTC.

This CDR3 reads CASSPKRGEQFF. CDR3 coding DNA: TGTGCCAGCAGCCCCAAGCGCGGTGAGCAGTTCTTC. This sequence joins TRBV7-3 and TRBJ2-1; D not resolved. Per the germline V gene, CDR1 is SGHTA and CDR2 is FQGTGA. V was trimmed by 5 bases and J by 9 bases, leaving 11 bases between them. CDR3 size: 12 residues.

Only one count was recorded for this clone. The chain carries TRBV30 and TRBJ2-7; 8 nucleotides line up with TRBD1. The CDR3 totals 15 residues. Germline CDR1 and CDR2: GTSNPN and SVGIG (reference sequence). V shed 0 bases and J 5 bases; nucleotides not matched to a gene: 9. CDR3 sequence: CAWSVRTGKIDEQYF. The CDR3 DNA reads as TGTGCCTGGAGTGTGCGGACAGGGAAAATTGACGAGCAGTACTTC.

The CDR3 bases are TGTGCCAGCAGCGCGCGACAGAGGAAAAACATTCAGTACTTC. It encodes CASSARQRKNIQYF. V gene TRBV7-9 combines with J gene TRBJ2-4; D is perhaps TRBD1 (5 bases). Trimming removed 5 bases from V and 4 bases from J, with 12 bases in between. CDR1 is SEHNR and CDR2 is FQNEAQ in the germline V gene (reference sequence). The CDR3 covers 14 residues.

This rearrangement joins TRBV10-3 to TRBJ2-5, with D maybe TRBD2 (6 bases). The CDR3 runs 15 residues. Trimming stripped 1 base from V and 1 base from J, with 10 bases between. Looked up from germline, CDR1 is ENHRY and CDR2 is SYGVKD. DNA for the CDR3: TGTGCCATCAGTGAGTTGGCGGGGATCCAAGAGACCCAGTACTTC. This codes for CAISELAGIQETQYF.

This clone was detected once. Here the CDR3 DNA reads TGTGCCTGGAGTGGGGTCAGGGGCGATACGCAGTATTTT. This sequence encodes CAWSGVRGDTQYF. This chain joins TRBV30 and TRBJ2-3; D is possibly TRBD1 (6 bases). This CDR3 spans 13 amino acids. Germline V CDR1 and CDR2: GTSNPN, SVGIG (reference sequence). V was trimmed by 1 base and J by 6 bases, leaving 11 bases between them.

The chain combines TRBV13 with TRBJ2-3; tentative D call: TRBD2 (7 bases). This CDR3 spans 16 amino acids. V was clipped by 5 bases and J by 0 bases, with 15 bases between them. Germline assignment: CDR1 PRHDT and CDR2 FYEKMQ (reference sequence). DNA of the CDR3: TGTGCCAGCAGCCCGTGGGGGGGCGCTAGCACAGATACGCAGTATTTT. Residues: CASSPWGGASTDTQYF.

The V gene is TRBV6-1, the J gene TRBJ1-6; 8 positions agree with TRBD1. This CDR3 comprises 13 residues. J gave up 10 bases and V 6 bases, and 5 bases lay outside the gene matches. Germline V CDR1 and CDR2: MNHNS, SASEGT. The CDR3 protein is CASRRRGLSPLHF. The CDR3 nucleotides are TGTGCCAGCAGACGCAGGGGGCTCTCACCCCTCCACTTT.

The chain couples TRBV23-1 to TRBJ1-4; D uncertain. TRBV23-1 is an open reading frame, and its role is uncertain. This CDR3 region has 14 residues. V shed 6 bases and J shed 0 bases, with 8 bases lying between them. The DNA for the CDR3 is TGCGCCAGCAGCTCGATTGCAACTAATGAAAAACTGTTTTTT. As protein: CASSSIATNEKLFF.

V is TRBV5-1 and J is TRBJ1-4, with D hard to call. The length of the CDR3 is 13 residues. The V and J ends lost 4 bases and 6 bases respectively, with 10 bases between them. Germline CDR1 and CDR2: SGHRS and YFSETQ. CDR3 region: CASSTDGHEKLFF. CDR3 coding DNA: TGCGCCAGCAGCACGGACGGGCATGAAAAACTGTTTTTT.

This sequence joins TRBV2 and TRBJ2-1; 9 bases match TRBD1. V shed 4 bases, J shed 0 bases, and the junction held 4 bases outside the gene matches. Germline V lookup: CDR1 SNHLY, CDR2 FYNNEI. The CDR3 covers 16 residues. DNA for the CDR3: TGTGCCAGCAGTGCCCGGACAGGGGCCTCCTACAATGAGCAGTTCTTC. Encoded protein: CASSARTGASYNEQFF.

The chain carries TRBV5-1 and TRBJ1-1; no definite D call. Trimming cost V 0 bases and J 0 bases, with 6 bases left between them. The CDR3 consists of 14 residues. CDR1 and CDR2 (germline): SGHRS, YFSETQ. CDR3 residues: CASSLDSMNTEAFF. The CDR3 coding sequence is TGCGCCAGCAGCTTGGACAGCATGAACACTGAAGCTTTCTTT.

This chain joins TRBV29-1 and TRBJ2-5; TRBD2 is a possible D gene (6 bases). V shed 3 bases and J shed 5 bases, with 19 bases lying between them. CDR1 is SQVTM and CDR2 is ANQGSEA in the germline V gene. The CDR3 loop spans 15 amino acids. Written as DNA, the CDR3 is TGCAGCGTTGACGCTAGGGAGGTTGGAAGGGAGACCCAGTACTTC. Translated, it gives CSVDAREVGRETQYF.

The chain joins TRBV5-5 to TRBJ2-4; no reliable D call. The CDR3 is made up of 14 amino acids. Trimming left V 0 bases short and J 5 bases short, with 9 bases between. CDR1 is SGHKS, CDR2 YYEKEE, per germline (reference sequence). CDR3 residues: CASSLGGIENIQYF. CDR3 DNA: TGTGCCAGCAGCTTGGGTGGGATCGAAAACATTCAGTACTTC. The complete variable domain, with remaining parts taken from reference TRBV5-5 and TRBJ2-4, reads DAGVTQSPTHLIKTRGQQVTLRCSPISGHKSVSWYQQVLGQGPQFIFQYYEKEERGRGNFPDRFSARQFPNYSSELNVNALLLGDSALYLCASSLGGIENIQYFGAGTRLSVL.

The chain links TRBV15 to TRBJ2-1, with 9 bases lining up with TRBD2. CDR3 length: 17 amino acids. V lost 0 bases and J lost 9; bases outside the gene matches: 12. Germline CDR1 is LNHNV and CDR2 is YYDKDF (reference sequence). The CDR3 loop is CATSRETSGRSSSEQFF. In nucleotides, the CDR3 is TGTGCCACCAGCAGAGAAACCAGCGGGAGGAGTTCCAGTGAGCAGTTCTTC.

The chain has TRBV15 and TRBJ1-2; 9 nucleotides line up with TRBD1. Germline loops: CDR1 LNHNV, CDR2 YYDKDF (reference sequence). The CDR3 covers 16 residues. J was trimmed by 6 bases and V by 0 bases; bases with no gene match: 8. The CDR3 here is CATSRDIGQGINGYTF. The CDR3 nucleotides are TGTGCCACCAGCAGAGATATAGGACAGGGGATCAATGGCTACACCTTC.

This chain uses TRBV30 with TRBJ1-5, with D unclear. The germline V gene encodes CDR1 GTSNPN and CDR2 SVGIG (reference sequence). This CDR3 comprises 12 residues. V was cut by 1 base and J by 7 bases, with 8 bases left in between. CDR3 DNA: TGTGCCTGGAGTGCCCCGCCCCAGCCCCAGCATTTT. Translation: CAWSAPPQPQHF. Full variable domain (missing parts from reference TRBV30 and TRBJ1-5): SQTIHQWPATLVQPVGSPLSLECTVEGTSNPNLYWYRQAAGRGLQLLFYSVGIGQISSEVPQNLSASRPQDRQFILSSKKLLLSDSGFYLCAWSAPPQPQHFGDGTRLSIL.

The gene calls are TRBV4-1 and TRBJ1-1; D not resolved. This CDR3 has 15 amino acids. V was clipped by 3 bases and J by 7 bases, with 18 bases between them. Germline V lookup: CDR1 MGHRA, CDR2 YSYEKL. CDR3 residues: CASSQDYTLLVEAFF. In DNA form, the CDR3 reads TGCGCCAGCAGCCAGGATTACACTCTCTTGGTTGAAGCTTTCTTT.

The genes are TRBV5-1 and TRBJ2-1; 10 bases agree with TRBD2. The germline CDR1 and CDR2 sequences are SGHRS and YFSETQ. The CDR3 consists of 15 residues. V shed 3 bases, J shed 8 bases, and the junction held 8 bases outside the gene matches. Written as DNA, the CDR3 is TGCGCCAGCAGCTCCGGGAGCGGGGGGGCCGATGAGCAGTTCTTC. It specifies CASSSGSGGADEQFF. Supplemented by reference TRBV5-1 and TRBJ2-1, the full variable domain reads KAGVTQTPRYLIKTRGQQVTLSCSPISGHRSVSWYQQTPGQGLQFLFEYFSETQRNKGNFPGRFSGRQFSNSRSEMNVSTLELGDSALYLCASSSGSGGADEQFFGPGTRLTVL.

The chain joins TRBV2 to TRBJ1-4; tentative D call: TRBD1 (6 bases). Germline lookup yields CDR1 SNHLY and CDR2 FYNNEI. V gave up 6 bases and J gave up 7 bases, with 18 bases separating them. The CDR3 loop spans 15 amino acids. CDR3 DNA sequence: TGTGCCAGCAGGGAGGGGGACGGGATGGCTGAAAAACTGTTTTTT. Its translation: CASREGDGMAEKLFF.